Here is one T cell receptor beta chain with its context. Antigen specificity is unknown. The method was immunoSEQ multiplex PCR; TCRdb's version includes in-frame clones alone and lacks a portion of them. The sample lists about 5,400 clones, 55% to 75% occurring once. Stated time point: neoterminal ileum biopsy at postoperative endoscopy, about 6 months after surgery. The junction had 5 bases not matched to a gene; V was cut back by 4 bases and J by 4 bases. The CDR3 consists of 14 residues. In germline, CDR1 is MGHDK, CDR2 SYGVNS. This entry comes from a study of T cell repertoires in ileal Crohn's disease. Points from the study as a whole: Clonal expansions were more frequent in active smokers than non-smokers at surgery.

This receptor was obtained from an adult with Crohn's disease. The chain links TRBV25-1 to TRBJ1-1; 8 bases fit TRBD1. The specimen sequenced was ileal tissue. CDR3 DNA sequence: TGTGCCAGCAGTGCAGGGGGCTATGTCACTGAAGCTTTCTTT. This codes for CASSAGGYVTEAFF.